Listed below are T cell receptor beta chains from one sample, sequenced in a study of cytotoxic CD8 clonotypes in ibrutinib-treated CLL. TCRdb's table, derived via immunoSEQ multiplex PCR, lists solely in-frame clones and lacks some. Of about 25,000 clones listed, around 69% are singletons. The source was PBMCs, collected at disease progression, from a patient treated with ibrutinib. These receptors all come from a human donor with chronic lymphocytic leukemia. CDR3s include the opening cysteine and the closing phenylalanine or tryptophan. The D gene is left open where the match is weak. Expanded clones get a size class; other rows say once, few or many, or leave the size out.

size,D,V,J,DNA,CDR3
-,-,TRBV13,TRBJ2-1,TGTGCCAGCAGCCCCCAGGGTGATGAGCAGTTCTTC,CASSPQGDEQFF
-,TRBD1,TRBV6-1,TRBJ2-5,TGTGCCAGCAGTGCCACATGGACAGGGATTTCGACCCAGTACTTC,CASSATWTGISTQYF
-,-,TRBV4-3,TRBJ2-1,TGCGCCAGCAGCGGTGATGACTCCTACAATGAGCAGTTCTTC,CASSGDDSYNEQFF
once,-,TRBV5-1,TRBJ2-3,TGCGCCAGCAGCTTGGACGGGGATAGCACAGATACGCAGTATTTT,CASSLDGDSTDTQYF
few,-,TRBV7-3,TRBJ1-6,TGTGCCAGCAGCCCGTCATCAGTCGGACCCCTCCACTTT,CASSPSSVGPLHF
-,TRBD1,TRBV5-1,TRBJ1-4,TGCGCCAGCAGCTCGACGACAGGGGCTTATGAAAAACTGTTTTTT,CASSSTTGAYEKLFF
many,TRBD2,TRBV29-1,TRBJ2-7,TGCAGCGTACATAGCGGGGACGAGCAGTACTTC,CSVHSGDEQYF
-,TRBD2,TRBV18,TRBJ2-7,TGTGCCAGCTCATCACGCAGCGGGGGGGCCTTCTACGAGCAGTACTTC,CASSSRSGGAFYEQYF
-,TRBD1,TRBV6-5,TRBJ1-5,TGTGCCAGCAGTTACAGACAGGGAGGTCCAAATCAGCCCCAGCATTTT,CASSYRQGGPNQPQHF
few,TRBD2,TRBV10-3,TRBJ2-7,TGTGCCATCAGTCTCCTAGCGGGGGGCTCCTACGAGCAGTACTTC,CAISLLAGGSYEQYF